This TCR beta chain was obtained from a study of Ad26.COV2.S vaccination and SARS-CoV-2 variants. Findings of the study overall: There was a possibility that the TCR breadth and depth analyses underestimated total T cell responses.

Clones were sequenced by immunoSEQ multiplex PCR, and TCRdb holds only the in-frame ones, with some missing. The repertoire has under 95,000 clones, roughly 85% of them found once; the top ten carry about 16%. The V end was cut by 3 bases, the J end by 9 bases, with 12 bases between. Germline CDR1 is SGHTA and CDR2 is FQGTGA. This CDR3 comprises 13 residues. A remark on this clone: Antigen specificity is unknown.

The origin of this receptor is a human donor who had recovered from COVID-19. Sequencing used peripheral blood, obtained after recovery from COVID-19. The chain employs TRBV7-3 and TRBJ2-1, with TRBD1 as a possible D gene (6 bases). CDR3: CASSFTGLGEQFF. The CDR3 nucleotides read TGTGCCAGCAGCTTCACAGGGTTAGGTGAGCAGTTCTTC.